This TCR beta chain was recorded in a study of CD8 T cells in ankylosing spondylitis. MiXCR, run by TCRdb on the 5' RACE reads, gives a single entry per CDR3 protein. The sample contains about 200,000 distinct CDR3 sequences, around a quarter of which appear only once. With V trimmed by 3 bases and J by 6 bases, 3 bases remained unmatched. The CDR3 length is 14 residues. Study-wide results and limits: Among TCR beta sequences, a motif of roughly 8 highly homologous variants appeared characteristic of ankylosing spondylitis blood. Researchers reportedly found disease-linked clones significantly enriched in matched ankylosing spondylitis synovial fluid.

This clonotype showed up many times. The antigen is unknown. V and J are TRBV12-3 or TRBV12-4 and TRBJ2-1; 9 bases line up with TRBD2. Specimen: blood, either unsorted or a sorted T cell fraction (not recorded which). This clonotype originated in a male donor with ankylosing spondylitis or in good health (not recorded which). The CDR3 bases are TGTGCCAGCAGTTTCCCGGGACTAGCCAATGAGCAGTTCTTC. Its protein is CASSFPGLANEQFF.